This T cell receptor (beta chain) comes out of a study of shared clonotypes between healthy human individuals. With 2 bases removed from V and 7 bases from J, the gap between germline ends came to 17 bases. Looked up from germline, CDR1 is SGHAT and CDR2 is FQNNGV. The CDR3 is 15 amino acids. Using immunoSEQ multiplex PCR, the repertoire was profiled, and TCRdb retains in-frame clones only, with some absent. The sample shows about 79,000 clones, about 61% of them seen only once. The receptor comes from a man aged 25-45 years in good health. The sample comprised memory CD8+ T cells sorted from blood. The sample's subset: CD45RO+ cells pooled with CCR7-negative TemRA cells. This chain connects TRBV11-2 to TRBJ2-5, with D possibly being TRBD2 (6 bases). The CDR3 sequence: CASSLRGGAEGTQYF. The CDR3, as DNA: TGTGCCAGCAGCTTAAGGGGCGGGGCCGAGGGGACCCAGTACTTC.